This T cell receptor (beta chain) was recovered during a study of blood T cells in healthy people across ages. Together with a sample-barcoded 5' primer, a J-beta primer mix was included in a second PCR lasting roughly 6 to 12 cycles. MiXCR was run by TCRdb on the 5' RACE reads, yielding one entry per CDR3 protein. The sample consists of hundreds of thousands of distinct CDR3 sequences, 40% to 45% of them appearing once. The sample comprised blood. This clonotype was obtained from an elderly man in good health.

In nucleotides, the CDR3 is TGTGCCAGCAGACAACTAGGGGATGAGCAGTTCTTC. Its translation is CASRQLGDEQFF. The chain employs TRBV6-5 and TRBJ2-1; tentatively, D is TRBD1 or TRBD2 (5 bases each). Germline loops: CDR1 MNHEY, CDR2 SVGAGI. This CDR3 contains 12 residues. V shed 6 bases and J shed 8 bases, with 11 bases lying between them.